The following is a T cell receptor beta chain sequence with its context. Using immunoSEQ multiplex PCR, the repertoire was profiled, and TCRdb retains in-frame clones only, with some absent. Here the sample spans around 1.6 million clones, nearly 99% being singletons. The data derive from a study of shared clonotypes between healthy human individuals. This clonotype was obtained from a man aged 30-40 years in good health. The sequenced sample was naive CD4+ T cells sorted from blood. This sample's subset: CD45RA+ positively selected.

CDR3: CASSFSGDGGNYGYTF. The DNA of the CDR3 is TGCGCCAGCAGCTTTTCAGGGGACGGAGGTAACTATGGCTACACCTTC. The chain is built from TRBV5-1 and TRBJ1-2, with D maybe TRBD1 (6 bases). Trimming stripped 2 bases from V and 1 base from J, with 15 bases between. The CDR3 has 16 amino acids. Germline-derived CDR1 and CDR2 are SGHRS and YFSETQ.